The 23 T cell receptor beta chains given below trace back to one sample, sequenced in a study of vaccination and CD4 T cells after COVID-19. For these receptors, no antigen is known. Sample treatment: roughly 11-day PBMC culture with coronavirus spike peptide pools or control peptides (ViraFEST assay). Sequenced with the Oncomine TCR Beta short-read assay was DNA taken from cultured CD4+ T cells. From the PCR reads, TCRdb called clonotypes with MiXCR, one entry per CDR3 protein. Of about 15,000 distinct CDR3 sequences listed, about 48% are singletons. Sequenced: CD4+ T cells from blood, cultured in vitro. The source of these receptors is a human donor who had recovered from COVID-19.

The CDR3 DNA follows: TGTGCCAGCAGCCGTAGCGGCGACCCGTATGGCTACACCTTC. Translation gives CASSRSGDPYGYTF. The rearrangement links TRBV12-3 or TRBV12-4 to TRBJ1-2; D uncertain. This CDR3 is 14 amino acids long. The V gene lost 6 bases and the J gene lost 5 bases, with 16 bases spanning the gap.

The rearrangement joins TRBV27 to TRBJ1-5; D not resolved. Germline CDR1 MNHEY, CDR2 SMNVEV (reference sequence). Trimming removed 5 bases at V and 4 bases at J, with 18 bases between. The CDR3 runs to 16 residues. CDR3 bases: TGTGCCAGCAGTCCCACCGGACGGGGATTGAATCAGCCCCAGCATTTT. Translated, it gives CASSPTGRGLNQPQHF.

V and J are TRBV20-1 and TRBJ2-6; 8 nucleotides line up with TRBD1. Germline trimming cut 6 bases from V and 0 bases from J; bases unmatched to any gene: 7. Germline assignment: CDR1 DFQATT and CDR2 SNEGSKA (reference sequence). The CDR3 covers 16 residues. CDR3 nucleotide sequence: TGCAGTGCCCGGACAGGGCCCCGCTCTGGGGCCAACGTCCTGACTTTC. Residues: CSARTGPRSGANVLTF.

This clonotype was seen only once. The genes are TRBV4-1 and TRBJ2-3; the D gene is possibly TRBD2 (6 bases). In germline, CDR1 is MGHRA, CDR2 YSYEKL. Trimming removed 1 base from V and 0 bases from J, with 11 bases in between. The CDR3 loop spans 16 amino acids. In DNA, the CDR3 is TGCGCCAGCAGCCAAGTTCGGGGGACTAGCACAGATACGCAGTATTTT. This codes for CASSQVRGTSTDTQYF.

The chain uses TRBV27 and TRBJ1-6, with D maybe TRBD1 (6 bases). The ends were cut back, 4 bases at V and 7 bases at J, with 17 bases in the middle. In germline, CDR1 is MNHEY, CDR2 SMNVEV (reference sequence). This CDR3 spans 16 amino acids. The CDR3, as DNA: TGTGCCAGCAGTTACATCCAGGGGATGGGGAATTCACCCCTCCACTTT. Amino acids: CASSYIQGMGNSPLHF.

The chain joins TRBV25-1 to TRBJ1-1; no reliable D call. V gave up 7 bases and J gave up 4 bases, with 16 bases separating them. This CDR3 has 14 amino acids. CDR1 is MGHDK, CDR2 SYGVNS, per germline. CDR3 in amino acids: CASTPVGVSTEAFF. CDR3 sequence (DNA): TGTGCCAGCACCCCCGTTGGAGTGAGCACTGAAGCTTTCTTT. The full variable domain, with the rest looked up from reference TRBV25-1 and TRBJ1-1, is EADIYQTPRYLVIGTGKKITLECSQTMGHDKMYWYQQDPGMELHLIHYSYGVNSTEKGDLSSESTVSRIRTEHFPLTLESARPSHTSQYLCASTPVGVSTEAFFGQGTRLTVV.

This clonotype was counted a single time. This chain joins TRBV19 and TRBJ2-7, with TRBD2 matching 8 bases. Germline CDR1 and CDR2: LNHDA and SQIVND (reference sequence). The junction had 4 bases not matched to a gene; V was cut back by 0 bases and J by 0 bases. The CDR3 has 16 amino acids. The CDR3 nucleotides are TGTGCCAGTAGTATAGAGGCGGGAGGTAGCTCCTACGAGCAGTACTTC. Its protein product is CASSIEAGGSSYEQYF.

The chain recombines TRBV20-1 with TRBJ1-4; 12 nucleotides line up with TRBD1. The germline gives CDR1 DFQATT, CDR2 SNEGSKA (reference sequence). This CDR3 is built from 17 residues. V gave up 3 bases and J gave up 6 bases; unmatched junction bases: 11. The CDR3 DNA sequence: TGCAGTGCTAGGAGCCGGGACAGGGGGCAGTATTATGAAAAACTGTTTTTT. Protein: CSARSRDRGQYYEKLFF.

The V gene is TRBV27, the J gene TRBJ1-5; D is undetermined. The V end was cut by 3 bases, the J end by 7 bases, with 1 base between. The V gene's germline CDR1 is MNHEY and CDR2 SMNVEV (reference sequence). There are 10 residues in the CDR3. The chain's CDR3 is CASSFQPQHF. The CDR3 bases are TGTGCCAGCAGTTTCCAGCCCCAGCATTTT.

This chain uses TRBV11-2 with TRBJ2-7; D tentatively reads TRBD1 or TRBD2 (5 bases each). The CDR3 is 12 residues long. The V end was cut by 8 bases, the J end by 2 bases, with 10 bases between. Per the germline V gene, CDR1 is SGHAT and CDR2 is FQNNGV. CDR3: CASGREPYEQYF. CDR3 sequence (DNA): TGTGCCAGCGGCAGGGAGCCCTACGAGCAGTACTTC.

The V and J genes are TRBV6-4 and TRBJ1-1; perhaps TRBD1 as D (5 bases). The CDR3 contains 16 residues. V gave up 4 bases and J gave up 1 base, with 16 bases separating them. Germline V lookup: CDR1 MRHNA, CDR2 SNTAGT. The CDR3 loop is CASSVTGGEPNTEAFF. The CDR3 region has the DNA TGTGCCAGCAGTGTTACGGGAGGGGAACCGAACACTGAAGCTTTCTTT.

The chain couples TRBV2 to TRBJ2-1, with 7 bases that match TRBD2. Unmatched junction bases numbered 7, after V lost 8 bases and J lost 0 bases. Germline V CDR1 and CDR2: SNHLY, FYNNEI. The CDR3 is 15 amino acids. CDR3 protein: CASWMGGGSYNEQFF. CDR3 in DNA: TGTGCCAGCTGGATGGGGGGGGGCTCCTACAATGAGCAGTTCTTC.

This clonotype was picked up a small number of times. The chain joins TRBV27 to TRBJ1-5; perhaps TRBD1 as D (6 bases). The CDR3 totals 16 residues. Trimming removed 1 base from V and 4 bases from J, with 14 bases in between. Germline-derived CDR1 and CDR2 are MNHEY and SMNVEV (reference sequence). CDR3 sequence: CASSLYLDQGNQPQHF. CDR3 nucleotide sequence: TGTGCCAGCAGTTTATACCTGGACCAGGGGAATCAGCCCCAGCATTTT.

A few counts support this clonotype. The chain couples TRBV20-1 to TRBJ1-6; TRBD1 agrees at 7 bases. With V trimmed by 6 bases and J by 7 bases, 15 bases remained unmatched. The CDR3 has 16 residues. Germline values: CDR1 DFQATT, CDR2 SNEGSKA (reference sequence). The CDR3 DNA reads TGCAGTGCCCACCAAACTCCCGGGACAGCCAATTCACCCCTCCACTTT. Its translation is CSAHQTPGTANSPLHF.

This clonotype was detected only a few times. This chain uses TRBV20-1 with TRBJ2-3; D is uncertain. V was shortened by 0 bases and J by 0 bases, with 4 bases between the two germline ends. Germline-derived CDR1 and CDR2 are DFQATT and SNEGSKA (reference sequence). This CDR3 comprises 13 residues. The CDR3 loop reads CSARDPSTDTQYF. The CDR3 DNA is TGCAGTGCTAGAGATCCCAGCACAGATACGCAGTATTTT.

In nucleotides, the CDR3 is TGTGCCAGTAGTATCGGGGATTCACCCCTCCACTTT. Its protein product is CASSIGDSPLHF. This chain joins TRBV19 and TRBJ1-6; D ambiguous. The germline V and J ends were trimmed by 3 bases and 8 bases, with 5 bases remaining between them. CDR3 size: 12 residues. Germline-derived CDR1 and CDR2 are LNHDA and SQIVND (reference sequence).

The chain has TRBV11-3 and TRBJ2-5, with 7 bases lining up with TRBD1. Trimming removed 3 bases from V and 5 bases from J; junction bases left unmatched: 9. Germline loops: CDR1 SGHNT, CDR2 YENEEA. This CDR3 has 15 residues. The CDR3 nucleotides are TGTGCCAGCAGCTTCGGACAGGCACAAGGGGAGACCCAGTACTTC. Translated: CASSFGQAQGETQYF.

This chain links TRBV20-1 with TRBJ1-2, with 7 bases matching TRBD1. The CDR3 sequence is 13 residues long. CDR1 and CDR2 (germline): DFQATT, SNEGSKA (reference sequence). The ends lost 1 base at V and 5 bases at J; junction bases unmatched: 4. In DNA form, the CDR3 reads TGCAGTGCTAGAGGGGGGACAGCGTATGGCTACACCTTC. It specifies CSARGGTAYGYTF.

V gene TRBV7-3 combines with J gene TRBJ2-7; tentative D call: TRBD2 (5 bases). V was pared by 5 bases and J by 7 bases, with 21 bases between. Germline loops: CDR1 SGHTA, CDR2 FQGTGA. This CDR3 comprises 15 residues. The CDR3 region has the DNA TGTGCCAGCAGCCCCCAAAGCCTGGGTTCGGGAGAGCAGTACTTC. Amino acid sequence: CASSPQSLGSGEQYF.

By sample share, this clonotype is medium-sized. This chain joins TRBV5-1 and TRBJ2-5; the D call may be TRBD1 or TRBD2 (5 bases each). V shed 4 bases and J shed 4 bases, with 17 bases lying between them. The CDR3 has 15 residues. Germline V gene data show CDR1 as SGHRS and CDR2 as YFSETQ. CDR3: CASSPGSFGGETQYF. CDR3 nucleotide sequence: TGCGCCAGCAGCCCCGGGTCGTTTGGGGGAGAGACCCAGTACTTC. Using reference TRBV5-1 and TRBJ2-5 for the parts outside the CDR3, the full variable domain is KAGVTQTPRYLIKTRGQQVTLSCSPISGHRSVSWYQQTPGQGLQFLFEYFSETQRNKGNFPGRFSGRQFSNSRSEMNVSTLELGDSALYLCASSPGSFGGETQYFGPGTRLLVL.

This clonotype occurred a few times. CDR3 sequence: CSVPTASDTQYF. CDR3 nucleotide sequence: TGCAGTGTACCAACCGCCTCCGATACGCAGTATTTT. The chain employs TRBV20-1 and TRBJ2-3; no clear D gene. V was clipped by 7 bases and J by 6 bases, with 14 bases between them. The CDR3 extends over 12 amino acids. Germline V lookup: CDR1 DFQATT, CDR2 SNEGSKA (reference sequence).

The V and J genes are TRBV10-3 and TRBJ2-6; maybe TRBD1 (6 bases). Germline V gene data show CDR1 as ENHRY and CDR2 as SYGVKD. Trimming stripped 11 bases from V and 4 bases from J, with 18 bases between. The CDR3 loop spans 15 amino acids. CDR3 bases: TGTGCCGCCCAAAACCCAGGGGTAGGGGCCAACGTCCTGACTTTC. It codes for CAAQNPGVGANVLTF.

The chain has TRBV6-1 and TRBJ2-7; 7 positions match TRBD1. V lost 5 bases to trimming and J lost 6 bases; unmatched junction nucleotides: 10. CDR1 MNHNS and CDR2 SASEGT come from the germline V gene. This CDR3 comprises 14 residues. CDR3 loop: CASSPRQGLIEQYF. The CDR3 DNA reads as TGTGCCAGCAGTCCTAGACAGGGCTTGATCGAGCAGTACTTC.